The T cell receptor beta chain described here comes from a study of T cells in Graves' hyperthyroidism and ophthalmopathy. V lost 6 bases and J lost 10; bases outside the gene matches: 5. The CDR3 is 12 amino acids. In this sample, this clonotype turned up many times. Its antigen is unidentified. What was amplified from RNA transcripts were TCR beta CDR3 regions. HTBI primers were the set used in a first-round RT-PCR of the TCR CDR3. TCRdb reanalysed the multiplex PCR reads using MiXCR and keeps one entry per CDR3 protein. The sample contains about 350,000 distinct CDR3 sequences, about 18% of which appear only once. Study results and limitations: Patients with ophthalmopathy were separated from those with stable hyperthyroidism by a 13 V-J model.

Patients aged 18 to 65 had newly diagnosed hyperthyroidism of under 2 months' duration. Exclusions: uncontrolled infection, other autoimmune disease, pregnancy, lactation. Each 10 ml fresh peripheral blood draw supplied the PBMCs. The V and J genes are TRBV12-3 or TRBV12-4 and TRBJ1-1; 10 nucleotides line up with TRBD1. This TCR came from a woman between 18 and 30 years old with Graves' hyperthyroidism. Source material: blood. CDR3 nucleotides: TGTGCCAGCAGCCAGGGACAGGGGCGAGCTTTCTTT. Amino acid sequence: CASSQGQGRAFF.